The rows below give T cell receptor beta chains drawn from one sample of a study of identical twins. TCRdb itself ran the 5' RACE reads through MiXCR, one entry per CDR3 protein. The sample contains over 600,000 distinct CDR3 sequences, 21% of which appear only once. The sample also formed part of further work on T cells expressing NK-cell markers.

Material for sequencing was PBMCs. These receptors were collected from a woman aged 18 to 35 in good health. Both conserved end residues are trimmed from each CDR3. The order of the fields is CDR3 protein, J gene, V gene.

ASSQDRGPTAETQY	TRBJ2-5	TRBV4-2
SAVRGLLQY	TRBJ2-7	TRBV20-1
SARDPTSGSTDTQY	TRBJ2-3	TRBV20-1
ASSIGSIAKNIQY	TRBJ2-4	TRBV3-1
SARDPRATDTQY	TRBJ2-3	TRBV20-1
ASTASLDQPQH	TRBJ1-5	TRBV27
ASKSSGIPPEKLF	TRBJ1-4	TRBV27
ASSAGTAGFNEKLF	TRBJ1-4	TRBV5-1
SARSLAVPGNEQF	TRBJ2-1	TRBV20-1
SARFAAEQY	TRBJ2-7	TRBV20-1
ASSLVRVSTYEQY	TRBJ2-7	TRBV7-8
ASSLRGQLSGPDTQY	TRBJ2-3	TRBV7-3
ASSQISGEQF	TRBJ2-1	TRBV3-1
ASRRDTPSYEQY	TRBJ2-7	TRBV5-1
ASSAGTASEAF	TRBJ1-1	TRBV5-1
ASSINRGRGDNEQF	TRBJ2-1	TRBV5-5
ASSVGTGVGIAKNIQY	TRBJ2-4	TRBV13
ASSLAPAGGNEQY	TRBJ2-7	TRBV5-1
ASSLPLWGSQETQY	TRBJ2-5	TRBV5-1
ASSYSTYGEQF	TRBJ2-1	TRBV6-5
ATSIGVLDTQY	TRBJ2-3	TRBV15
ATSRGNGLKETQY	TRBJ2-5	TRBV15
ASSPQGQGSTGQY	TRBJ2-3	TRBV5-1
ASSQNWYEQY	TRBJ2-7	TRBV12-3/TRBV12-4
AISAGRGRTYNEQF	TRBJ2-1	TRBV10-3
SARGPGGRATDTQY	TRBJ2-3	TRBV20-1
ASSLRGTGGMKNEAF	TRBJ1-1	TRBV7-2